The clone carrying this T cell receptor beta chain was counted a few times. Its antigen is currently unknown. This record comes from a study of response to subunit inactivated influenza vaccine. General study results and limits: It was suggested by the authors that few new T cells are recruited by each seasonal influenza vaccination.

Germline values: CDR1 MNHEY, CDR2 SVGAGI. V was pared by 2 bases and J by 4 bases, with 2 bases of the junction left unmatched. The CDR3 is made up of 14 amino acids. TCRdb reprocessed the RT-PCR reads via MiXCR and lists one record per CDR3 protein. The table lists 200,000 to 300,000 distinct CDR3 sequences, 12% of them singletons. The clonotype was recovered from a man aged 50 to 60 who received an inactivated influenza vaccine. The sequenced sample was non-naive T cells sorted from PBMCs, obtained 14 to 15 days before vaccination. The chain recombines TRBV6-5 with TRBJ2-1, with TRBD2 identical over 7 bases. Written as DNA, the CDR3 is TGTGCCAGCAGTTACCAGCGGGGATACAATGAGCAGTTCTTC. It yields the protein CASSYQRGYNEQFF.